The sequence of this T cell receptor (beta chain) was determined in a study of T-cell reconstitution after alpha-beta-depleted transplantation in children (dated by TCRdb to 2016 to 2017). Describing the broader study: The study quantitatively tracked T-cell immune reconstitution after TCRalphabeta/CD19-depleted allogeneic hematopoietic cell transplantation in children using TCR repertoire profiling.

This clonotype was found many times. Its antigen is still unknown. No per-base quality is available; no much larger clone lies one base away. The library was prepared using PCR. The run used an Illumina HiSeq 2500. TCR library preparation used molecular barcoding, with unique molecular identifiers applied to normalize quantification of the TCRbeta repertoire. Clones were called with MiXCR by TCRdb after fastp trimmed the public reads at Q25, and only in-frame beta chains were retained. Each CDR3 protein appears once, grouped with its most common genes and DNA. The sample table contains some 70,000 distinct CDR3 sequences; only one count was recorded for 5.5% to 7.5% of them. Of the sample, less than 3% is held by the ten largest clones. This clonotype originated in a human donor who donated a stem cell graft to a child with acute lymphoblastic leukemia. The material sequenced was PBMCs from the stem cell graft donor, taken from the stem cell graft.

This receptor carries the CDR3 CASSFQLADSYNEQFF. The sequenced DNA is TGCGCCAGCAGCTTCCAACTAGCGGACTCCTACAATGAGCAGTTCTTC. The chain is assembled from TRBV5-1 and TRBJ2-1; TRBD2 fits 8 bases in the junction. Germline trimming amounts to 2 bases on V and 0 bases on J, with 4 as the count of junction bases outside the gene matches. Spanning cysteine to phenylalanine, the CDR3 consists of 16 amino acids. Only the CDR3 DNA stays, 48 bases, in frame from base 1. CDR1 is given as SGHRS and CDR2 as YFSETQ, both from the germline V gene.